The 8 T cell receptor beta chains below all came from one sample that was sequenced in a study of T cell responses to AZD1222 COVID-19 vaccine. Produced via immunoSEQ multiplex PCR; TCRdb's table is partial and in-frame only. The sample lists 90,000 to 120,000 clones, 70% to 90% occurring once. The sample consisted of peripheral blood, taken 28 days after the second AZD1222 dose. These receptors all stem from an adult who received the AZD1222 COVID-19 vaccine.

V gene TRBV19 combines with J gene TRBJ1-6; D ambiguous. This CDR3 region has 13 residues. Trimming cost V 3 bases and J 7 bases, with 7 bases left between them. The germline CDR1 and CDR2 sequences are LNHDA and SQIVND (reference sequence). Here the CDR3 DNA reads TGTGCCAGTAGTATCAACAGCAATTCACCCCTCCACTTT. Protein: CASSINSNSPLHF. Complete variable domain (other parts from reference TRBV19 and TRBJ1-6): DGGITQSPKYLFRKEGQNVTLSCEQNLNHDAMYWYRQDPGQGLRLIYYSQIVNDFQKGDIAEGYSVSREKKESFPLTVTSAQKNPTAFYLCASSINSNSPLHFGNGTRLTVT.

The rearrangement links TRBV30 to TRBJ1-2; a possible D gene is TRBD1 (6 bases). CDR1 and CDR2 (germline): GTSNPN, SVGIG (reference sequence). The V end was cut by 4 bases, the J end by 5 bases, with 14 bases between. The CDR3 runs 13 residues. The CDR3 spells CAWNEGVIYGYTF. The CDR3 DNA reads TGTGCCTGGAATGAGGGGGTAATTTATGGCTACACCTTC.

The chain couples TRBV28 to TRBJ2-7; weak D call: TRBD1 (5 bases). CDR1 and CDR2 from the germline V gene are MDHEN and SYDVKM. The V end lost 7 bases, the J end lost 1 base, and 14 bases lay between the germline ends. This CDR3 contains 14 residues. The CDR3 loop is CASTPVGPSYEQYF. In DNA, the CDR3 is TGTGCCAGCACCCCGGTGGGGCCTTCCTACGAGCAGTACTTC.

This clone was observed a handful of times. The rearrangement uses TRBV6-5 and TRBJ1-5; no clear D gene. V shed 6 bases and J shed 3 bases, with 12 bases lying between them. This CDR3 comprises 14 residues. From germline, CDR1 is MNHEY and CDR2 SVGAGI. The CDR3 spells CASRDGIHNQPQHF. DNA for the CDR3: TGTGCCAGCAGAGACGGGATTCACAATCAGCCCCAGCATTTT.

The chain uses TRBV10-2 and TRBJ2-7; the D gene could be TRBD1 or TRBD2 (6 bases each). This CDR3 comprises 14 residues. The V gene lost 3 bases and the J gene lost 3 bases, with 12 bases spanning the gap. Germline lookup yields CDR1 WSHSY and CDR2 SAAADI. CDR3 DNA sequence: TGCGCCAGCAGTGAAGGGGGGCCGCTCTACGAGCAGTACTTC. Translated: CASSEGGPLYEQYF.

The V and J genes are TRBV7-2 and TRBJ2-3; D gene uncertain. The CDR3 length is 14 residues. The V end was cut by 1 base, the J end by 3 bases, with 8 bases between. Germline lookup yields CDR1 SGHTA and CDR2 FQGNSA. CDR3 DNA: TGTGCCAGCAGCTTAGGGTCCCAAACAGATACGCAGTATTTT. Translation gives CASSLGSQTDTQYF.

This chain connects TRBV6-1 to TRBJ1-5; perhaps TRBD1 as D (5 bases). This CDR3 comprises 16 residues. V gave up 6 bases and J gave up 1 base, with 16 bases separating them. Per the germline V gene, CDR1 is MNHNS and CDR2 is SASEGT. The CDR3 DNA is TGTGCCAGCAGCGAACGGAAGGGGACGAGCAATCAGCCCCAGCATTTT. It yields the protein CASSERKGTSNQPQHF.

The chain couples TRBV7-9 to TRBJ2-5, with D possibly called TRBD1 or TRBD2 (6 bases each). The CDR3 is 16 residues long. Germline loops: CDR1 SEHNR, CDR2 FQNEAQ (reference sequence). Trimming pared 7 bases from V and 6 bases from J, leaving 24 bases between. Here the CDR3 DNA reads TGTGCCAGCAACCCTCAGGAGGGGGGATATAGAAAGACCCAGTACTTC. This gives the protein CASNPQEGGYRKTQYF.